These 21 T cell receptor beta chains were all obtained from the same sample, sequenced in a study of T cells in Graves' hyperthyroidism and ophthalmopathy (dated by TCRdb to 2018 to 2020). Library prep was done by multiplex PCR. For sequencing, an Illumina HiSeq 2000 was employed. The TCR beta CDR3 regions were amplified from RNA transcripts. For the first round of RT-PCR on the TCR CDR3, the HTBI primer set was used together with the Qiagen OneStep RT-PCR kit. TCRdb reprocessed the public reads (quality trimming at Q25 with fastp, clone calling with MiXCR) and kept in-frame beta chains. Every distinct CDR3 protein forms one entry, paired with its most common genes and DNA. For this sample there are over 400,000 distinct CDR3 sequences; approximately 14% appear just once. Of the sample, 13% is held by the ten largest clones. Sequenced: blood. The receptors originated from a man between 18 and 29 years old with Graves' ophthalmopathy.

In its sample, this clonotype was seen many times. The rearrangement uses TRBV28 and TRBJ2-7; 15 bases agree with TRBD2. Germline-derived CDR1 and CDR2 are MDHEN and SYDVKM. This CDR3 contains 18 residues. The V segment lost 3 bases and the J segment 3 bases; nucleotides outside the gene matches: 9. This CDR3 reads CASSFPGLAGGLFYEQYF. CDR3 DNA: TGTGCCAGCAGTTTCCCGGGACTAGCGGGAGGCCTGTTCTACGAGCAGTACTTC.

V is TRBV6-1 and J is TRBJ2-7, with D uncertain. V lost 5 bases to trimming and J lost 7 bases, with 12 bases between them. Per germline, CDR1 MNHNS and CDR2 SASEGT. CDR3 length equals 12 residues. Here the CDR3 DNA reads TGTGCCAGCAGTATGGACCCCTGGGAGCAGTACTTC. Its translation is CASSMDPWEQYF.

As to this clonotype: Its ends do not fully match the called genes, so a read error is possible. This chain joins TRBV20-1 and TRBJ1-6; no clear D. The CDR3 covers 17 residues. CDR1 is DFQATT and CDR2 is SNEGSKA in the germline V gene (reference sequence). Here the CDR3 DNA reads TGCAGTGCTAGAGATTTCGACGAGAGCTCCTATAATTCACCCATCCACTTT. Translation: CSARDFDESSYNSPIHF.

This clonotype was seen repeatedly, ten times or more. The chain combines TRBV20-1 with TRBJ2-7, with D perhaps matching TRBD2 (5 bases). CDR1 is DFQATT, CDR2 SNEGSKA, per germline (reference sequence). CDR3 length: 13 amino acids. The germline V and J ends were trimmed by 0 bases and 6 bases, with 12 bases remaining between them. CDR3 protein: CSARDTAAPEQYF. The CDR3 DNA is TGCAGTGCTAGAGATACAGCGGCTCCCGAGCAGTACTTC.

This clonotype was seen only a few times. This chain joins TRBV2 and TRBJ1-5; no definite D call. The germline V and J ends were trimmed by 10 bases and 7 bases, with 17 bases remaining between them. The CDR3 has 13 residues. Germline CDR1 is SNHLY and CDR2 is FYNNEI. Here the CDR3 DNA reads TGTGCCACGAGCGGTCCTCTCTGGCAGCCCCAGCATTTT. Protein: CATSGPLWQPQHF.

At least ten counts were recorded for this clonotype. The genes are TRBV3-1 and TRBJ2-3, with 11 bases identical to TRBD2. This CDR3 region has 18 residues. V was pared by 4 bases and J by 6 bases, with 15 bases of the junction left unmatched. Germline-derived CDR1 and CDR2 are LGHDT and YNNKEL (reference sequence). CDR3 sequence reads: CASSPDLLTSGSSDTQYF. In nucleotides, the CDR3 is TGTGCCAGCAGCCCCGACCTACTTACTAGCGGGAGTTCTGATACGCAGTATTTT.

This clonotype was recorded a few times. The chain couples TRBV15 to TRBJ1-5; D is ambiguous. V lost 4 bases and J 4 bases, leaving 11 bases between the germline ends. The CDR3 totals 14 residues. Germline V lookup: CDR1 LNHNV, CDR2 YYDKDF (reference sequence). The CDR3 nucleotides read TGTGCCACCAGCACGGGCGGATTGAATCAGCCCCAGCATTTT. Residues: CATSTGGLNQPQHF.

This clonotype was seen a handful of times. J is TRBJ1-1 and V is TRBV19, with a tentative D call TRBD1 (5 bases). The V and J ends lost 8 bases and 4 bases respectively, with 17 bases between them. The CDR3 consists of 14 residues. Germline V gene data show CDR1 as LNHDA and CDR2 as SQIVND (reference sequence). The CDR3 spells CASAPGGGGTEAFF. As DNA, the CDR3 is TGTGCCAGTGCCCCGGGTGGGGGTGGCACTGAAGCTTTCTTT.

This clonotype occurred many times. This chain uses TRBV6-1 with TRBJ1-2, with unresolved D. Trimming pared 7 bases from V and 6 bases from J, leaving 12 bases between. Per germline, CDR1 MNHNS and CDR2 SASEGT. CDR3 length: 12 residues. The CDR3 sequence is CASTGSWNGYTF. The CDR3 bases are TGTGCCAGCACGGGCAGTTGGAATGGCTACACCTTC.

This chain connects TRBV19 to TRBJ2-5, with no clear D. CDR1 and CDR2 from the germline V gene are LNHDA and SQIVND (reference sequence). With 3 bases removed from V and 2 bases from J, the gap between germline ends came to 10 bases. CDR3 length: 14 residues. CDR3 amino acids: CASSIRTGQETQYF. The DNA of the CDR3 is TGTGCCAGTAGTATCCGGACGGGTCAAGAGACCCAGTACTTC.

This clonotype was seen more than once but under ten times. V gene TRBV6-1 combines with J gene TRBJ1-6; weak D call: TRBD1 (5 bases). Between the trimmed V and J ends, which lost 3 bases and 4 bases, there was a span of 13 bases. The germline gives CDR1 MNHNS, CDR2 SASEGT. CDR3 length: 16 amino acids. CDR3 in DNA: TGTGCCAGCAGTGACGACAGCCTACTTTATAATTCACCCCTCCACTTT. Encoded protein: CASSDDSLLYNSPLHF.

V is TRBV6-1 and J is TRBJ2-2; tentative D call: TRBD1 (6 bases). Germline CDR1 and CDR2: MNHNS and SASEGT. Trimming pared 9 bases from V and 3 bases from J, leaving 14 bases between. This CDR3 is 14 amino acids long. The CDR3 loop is CASSTGLYTGELFF. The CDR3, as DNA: TGTGCCAGTTCTACAGGGTTGTACACCGGGGAGCTGTTTTTT.

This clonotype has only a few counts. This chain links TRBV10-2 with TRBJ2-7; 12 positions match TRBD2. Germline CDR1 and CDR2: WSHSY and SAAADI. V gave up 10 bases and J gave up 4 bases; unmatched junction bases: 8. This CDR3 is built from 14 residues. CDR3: CATELAGGLYEQYF. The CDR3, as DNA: TGCGCCACCGAACTAGCGGGGGGCCTGTACGAGCAGTACTTC.

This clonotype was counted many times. The CDR3 DNA reads TGTGCCAGCAGCCCCGCACCAATACACACCGGGGAGCTGTTTTTT. Translating it yields CASSPAPIHTGELFF. The chain is built from TRBV7-2 and TRBJ2-2; D gene uncertain. Trimming pared 5 bases from V and 3 bases from J, leaving 13 bases between. CDR1 and CDR2 (germline): SGHTA, FQGNSA. The CDR3 has 15 residues.

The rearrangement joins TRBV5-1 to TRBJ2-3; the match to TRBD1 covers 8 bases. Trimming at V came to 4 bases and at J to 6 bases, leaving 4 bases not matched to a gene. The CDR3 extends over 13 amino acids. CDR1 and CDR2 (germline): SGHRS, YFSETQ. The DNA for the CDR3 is TGCGCCAGCAGCCCTAACAGGGGGGATACGCAGTATTTT. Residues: CASSPNRGDTQYF.

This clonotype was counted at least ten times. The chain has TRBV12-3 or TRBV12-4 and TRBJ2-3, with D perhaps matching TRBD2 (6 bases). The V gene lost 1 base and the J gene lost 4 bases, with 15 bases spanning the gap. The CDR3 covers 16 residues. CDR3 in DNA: TGTGCCAGCAGTTTAGGCTCATTGGGAGGTGCAGATACGCAGTATTTT. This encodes CASSLGSLGGADTQYF.

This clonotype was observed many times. The CDR3: CSARRISGNYEQYF. The DNA of the CDR3 is TGCAGTGCTCGCCGAATTAGCGGGAACTACGAGCAGTACTTC. The chain recombines TRBV20-1 with TRBJ2-7, with 8 bases identical to TRBD2. The V gene end was trimmed by 5 bases and the J gene end by 3 bases; junction bases not matched to a gene: 9. Germline V gives CDR1 DFQATT, CDR2 SNEGSKA (reference sequence). The CDR3 has 14 amino acids.

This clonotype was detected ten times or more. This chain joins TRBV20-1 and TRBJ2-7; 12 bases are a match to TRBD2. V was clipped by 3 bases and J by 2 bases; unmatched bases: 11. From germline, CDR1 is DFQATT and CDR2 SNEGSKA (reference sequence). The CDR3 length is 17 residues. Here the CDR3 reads CSARSSGRAGGTYEQYF. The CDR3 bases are TGCAGTGCTAGGTCTAGCGGGAGGGCCGGAGGTACCTACGAGCAGTACTTC.

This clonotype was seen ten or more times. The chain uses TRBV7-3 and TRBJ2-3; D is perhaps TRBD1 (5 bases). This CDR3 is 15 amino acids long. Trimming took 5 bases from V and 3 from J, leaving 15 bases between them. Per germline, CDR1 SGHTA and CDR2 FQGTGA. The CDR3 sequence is CASSPDSLGTDTQYF. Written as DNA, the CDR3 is TGTGCCAGCAGCCCCGACAGTCTAGGAACAGATACGCAGTATTTT. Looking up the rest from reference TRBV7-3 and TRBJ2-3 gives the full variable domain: GAGVSQTPSNKVTEKGKYVELRCDPISGHTALYWYRQSLGQGPEFLIYFQGTGAADDSGLPNDRFFAVRPEGSVSTLKIQRTERGDSAVYLCASSPDSLGTDTQYFGPGTRLTVL.

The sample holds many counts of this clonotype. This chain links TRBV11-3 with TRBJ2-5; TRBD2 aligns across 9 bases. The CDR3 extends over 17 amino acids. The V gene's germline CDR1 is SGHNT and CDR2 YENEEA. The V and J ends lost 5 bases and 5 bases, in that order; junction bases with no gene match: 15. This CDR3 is CASSMREELAGGETQYF. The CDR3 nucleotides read TGTGCCAGCAGCATGCGGGAGGAACTAGCGGGCGGGGAGACCCAGTACTTC.

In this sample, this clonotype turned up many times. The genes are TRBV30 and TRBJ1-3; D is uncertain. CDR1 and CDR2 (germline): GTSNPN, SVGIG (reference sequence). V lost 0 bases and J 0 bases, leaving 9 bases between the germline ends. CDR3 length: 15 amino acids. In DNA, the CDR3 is TGTGCCTGGAGTGTACGGTACTCCTCTGGAAACACCATATATTTT. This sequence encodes CAWSVRYSSGNTIYF.